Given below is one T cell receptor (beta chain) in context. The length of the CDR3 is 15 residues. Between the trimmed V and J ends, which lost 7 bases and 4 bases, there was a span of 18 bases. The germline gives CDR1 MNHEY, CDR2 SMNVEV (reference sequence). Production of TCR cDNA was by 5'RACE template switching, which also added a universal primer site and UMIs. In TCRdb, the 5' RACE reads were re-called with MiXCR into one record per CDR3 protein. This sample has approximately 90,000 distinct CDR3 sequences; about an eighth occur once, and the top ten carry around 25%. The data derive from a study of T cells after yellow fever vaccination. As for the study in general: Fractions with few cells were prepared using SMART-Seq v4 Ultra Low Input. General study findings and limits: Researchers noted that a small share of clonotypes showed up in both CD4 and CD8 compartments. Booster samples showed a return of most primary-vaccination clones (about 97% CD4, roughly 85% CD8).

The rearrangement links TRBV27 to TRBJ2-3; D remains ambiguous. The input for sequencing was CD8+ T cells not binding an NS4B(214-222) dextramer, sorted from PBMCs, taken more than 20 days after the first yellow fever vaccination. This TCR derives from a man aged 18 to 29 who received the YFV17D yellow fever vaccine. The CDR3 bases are TGTGCCAGCAACCCAATACCCCGACAATCAGATACGCAGTATTTT. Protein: CASNPIPRQSDTQYF.